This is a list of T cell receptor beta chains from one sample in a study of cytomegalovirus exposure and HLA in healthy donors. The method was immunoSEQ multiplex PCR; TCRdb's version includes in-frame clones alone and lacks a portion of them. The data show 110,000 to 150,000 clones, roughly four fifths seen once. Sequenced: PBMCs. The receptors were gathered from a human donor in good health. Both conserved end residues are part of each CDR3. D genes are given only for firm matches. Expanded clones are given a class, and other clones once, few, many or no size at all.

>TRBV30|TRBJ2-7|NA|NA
TGTGCCTGGAGTTACCCGCAAGAGTCCTACGAGCAGTACTTC
CAWSYPQESYEQYF
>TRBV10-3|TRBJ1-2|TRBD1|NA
TGTGCCATCAGGGCGGGACAGGGAGATCCCAATCATGGCTACACCTTC
CAIRAGQGDPNHGYTF
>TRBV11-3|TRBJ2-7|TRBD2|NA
TGTGCCAGCAGCTTAGGTCGGCGGGAGATCCCAGATTACGAGCAGTACTTC
CASSLGRREIPDYEQYF
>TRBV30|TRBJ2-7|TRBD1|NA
TGTGCCTGGAGTGCCGTGGGACAGGGGCCCTACGAGCAGTACTTC
CAWSAVGQGPYEQYF
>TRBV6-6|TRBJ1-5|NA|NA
TGTGCCAGCAGTTACGTACAGGGAGGGCAGCCCCAGCATTTT
CASSYVQGGQPQHF
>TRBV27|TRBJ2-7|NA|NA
TGTGCCAGCAGCCTGGGACTGAACTACGAGCAGTACTTC
CASSLGLNYEQYF
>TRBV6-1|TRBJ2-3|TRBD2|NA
TGTGCCAGCAGGACTAGCGGGAGAGATACGCAGTATTTT
CASRTSGRDTQYF
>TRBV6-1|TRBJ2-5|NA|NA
TGTGCCAGCACTCGAAGCGGATCGGGAGAGACCCAGTACTTC
CASTRSGSGETQYF
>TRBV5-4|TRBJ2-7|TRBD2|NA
TGTGCCAGCAGCTGGACTAGCGGGAGGTTTTCAGCCTACGAGCAGTACTTC
CASSWTSGRFSAYEQYF
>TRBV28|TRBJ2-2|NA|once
TGTGCCAGCAACAACGATCGGGAAATCACCGGGGAGCTGTTTTTT
CASNNDREITGELFF